The clone carrying this TCR beta chain has more than one count but fewer than ten. The data were taken from a study of identical twins. CDR1 MDHEN and CDR2 SYDVKM come from the germline V gene. CDR3 size: 15 residues. Trimming pared 6 bases from V and 3 bases from J, leaving 15 bases between. TCRdb ran MiXCR on the 5' RACE reads and lists one entry per CDR3 protein. This table has around 510,000 distinct CDR3 sequences, more than 13% appearing once. Separately, the same data were catalogued under a study of yellow fever vaccine responses in identical twins.

J is TRBJ2-1 and V is TRBV28; no reliable D call. The sequencing input was CD4+ T cells sorted from blood. The TCR originated in a woman aged 18-29 years in good health. The CDR3 DNA follows: TGTGCCAGCAGAAACACCAACATGGGCTACAATGAGCAGTTCTTC. Protein: CASRNTNMGYNEQFF.